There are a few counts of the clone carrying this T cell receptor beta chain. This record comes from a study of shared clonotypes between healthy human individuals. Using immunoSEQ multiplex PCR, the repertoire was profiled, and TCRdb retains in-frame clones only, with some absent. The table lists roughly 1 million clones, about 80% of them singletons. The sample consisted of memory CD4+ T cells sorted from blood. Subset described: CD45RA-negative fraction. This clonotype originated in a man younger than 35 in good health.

The CDR3 nucleotides read TGTGCCAGTAGTGCAATCGACGGACCCCGAGGCTACACCTTC. This translates into CASSAIDGPRGYTF. This chain joins TRBV19 and TRBJ1-2, with unresolved D. Between the trimmed V and J ends, which lost 5 bases and 8 bases, there was a span of 18 bases. This CDR3 has 14 amino acids. Per germline, CDR1 LNHDA and CDR2 SQIVND (reference sequence).